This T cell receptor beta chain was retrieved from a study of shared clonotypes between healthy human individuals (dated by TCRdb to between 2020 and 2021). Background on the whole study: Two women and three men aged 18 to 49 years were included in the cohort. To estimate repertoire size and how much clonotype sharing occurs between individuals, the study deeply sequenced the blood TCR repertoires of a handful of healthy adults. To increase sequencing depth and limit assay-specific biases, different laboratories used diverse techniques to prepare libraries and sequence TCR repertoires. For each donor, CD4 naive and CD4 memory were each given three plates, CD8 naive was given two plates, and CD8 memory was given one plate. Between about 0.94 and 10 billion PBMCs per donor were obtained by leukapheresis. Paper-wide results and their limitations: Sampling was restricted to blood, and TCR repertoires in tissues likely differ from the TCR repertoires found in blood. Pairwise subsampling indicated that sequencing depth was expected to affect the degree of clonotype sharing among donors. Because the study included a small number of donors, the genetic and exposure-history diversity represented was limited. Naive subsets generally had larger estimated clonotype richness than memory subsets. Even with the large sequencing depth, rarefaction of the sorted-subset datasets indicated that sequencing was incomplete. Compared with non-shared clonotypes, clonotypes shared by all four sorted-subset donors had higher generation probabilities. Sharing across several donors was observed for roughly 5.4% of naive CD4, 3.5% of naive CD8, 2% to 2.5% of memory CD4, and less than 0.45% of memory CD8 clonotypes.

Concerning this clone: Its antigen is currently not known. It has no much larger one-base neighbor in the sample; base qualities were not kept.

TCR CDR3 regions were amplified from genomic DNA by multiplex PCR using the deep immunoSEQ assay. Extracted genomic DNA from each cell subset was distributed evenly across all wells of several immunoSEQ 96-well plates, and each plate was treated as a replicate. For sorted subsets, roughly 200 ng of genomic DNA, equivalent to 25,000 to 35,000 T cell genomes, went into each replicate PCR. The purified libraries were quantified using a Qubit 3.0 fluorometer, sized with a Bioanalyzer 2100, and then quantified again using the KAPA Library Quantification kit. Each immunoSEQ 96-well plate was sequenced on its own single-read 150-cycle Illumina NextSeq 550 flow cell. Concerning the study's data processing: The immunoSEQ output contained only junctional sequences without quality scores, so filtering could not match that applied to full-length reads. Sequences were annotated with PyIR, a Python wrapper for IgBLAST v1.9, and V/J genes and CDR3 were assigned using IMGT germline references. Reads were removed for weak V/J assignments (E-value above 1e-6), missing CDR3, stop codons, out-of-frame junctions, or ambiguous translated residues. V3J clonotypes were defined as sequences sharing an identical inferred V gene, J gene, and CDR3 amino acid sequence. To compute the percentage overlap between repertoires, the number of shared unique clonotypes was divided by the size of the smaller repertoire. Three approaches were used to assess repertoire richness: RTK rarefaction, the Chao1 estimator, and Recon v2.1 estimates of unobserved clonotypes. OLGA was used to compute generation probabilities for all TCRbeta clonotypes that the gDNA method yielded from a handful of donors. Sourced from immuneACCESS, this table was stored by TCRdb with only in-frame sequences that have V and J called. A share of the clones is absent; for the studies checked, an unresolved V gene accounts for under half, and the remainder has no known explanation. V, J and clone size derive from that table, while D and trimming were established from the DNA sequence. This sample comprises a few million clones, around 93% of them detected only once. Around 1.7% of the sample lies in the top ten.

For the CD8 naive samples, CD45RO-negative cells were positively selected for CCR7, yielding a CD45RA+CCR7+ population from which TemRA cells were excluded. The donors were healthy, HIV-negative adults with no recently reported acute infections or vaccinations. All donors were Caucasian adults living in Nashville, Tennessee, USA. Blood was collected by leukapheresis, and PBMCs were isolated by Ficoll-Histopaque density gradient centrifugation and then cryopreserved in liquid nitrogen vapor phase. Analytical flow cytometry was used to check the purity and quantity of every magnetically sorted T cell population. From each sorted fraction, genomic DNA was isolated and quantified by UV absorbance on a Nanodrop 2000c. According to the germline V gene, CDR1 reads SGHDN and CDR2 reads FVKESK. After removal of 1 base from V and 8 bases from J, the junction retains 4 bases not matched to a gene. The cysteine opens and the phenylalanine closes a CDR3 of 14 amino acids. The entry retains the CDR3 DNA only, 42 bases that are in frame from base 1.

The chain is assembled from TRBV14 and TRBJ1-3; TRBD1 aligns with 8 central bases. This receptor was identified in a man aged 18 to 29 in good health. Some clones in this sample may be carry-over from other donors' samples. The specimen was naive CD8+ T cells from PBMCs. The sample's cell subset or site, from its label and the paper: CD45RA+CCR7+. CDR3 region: CASSQVTGGDTIYF. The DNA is TGTGCCAGCAGCCAAGTAACAGGGGGGGACACCATATATTTT.